The 15 T cell receptor beta chains in this list originate from one sample, sequenced in a study of blood T cell repertoires in COVID-19. Profiling relied on immunoSEQ multiplex PCR, and the TCRdb table lists in-frame clones only, not all of them. Here the sample spans 280,000 or so clones, approximately 89% being singletons. Source material: peripheral blood. These receptors all stem from a woman between 25 and 40 years old who had recovered from COVID-19.

This clone was observed many times. The same CDR3 arises from other DNA sequences in this sample as well. This sequence joins TRBV7-9 and TRBJ1-1; a possible D gene is TRBD1 (6 bases). V lost 4 bases to trimming and J lost 1 base, with 7 bases between them. Germline V gene lookup returns CDR1 SEHNR and CDR2 FQNEAQ (reference sequence). The CDR3 contains 13 residues. The CDR3 coding sequence is TGTGCCAGCAGCTGGACAGCGAACACTGAAGCTTTCTTT. Encoded protein: CASSWTANTEAFF.

The J gene is TRBJ1-1, the V gene TRBV2; 7 bases fit TRBD1. Per germline, CDR1 SNHLY and CDR2 FYNNEI. The CDR3 totals 14 residues. The J segment lost 0 bases and the V segment lost 9 bases, leaving 7 bases of the junction unmatched. The CDR3 loop is CASRTGVMNTEAFF. DNA of the CDR3: TGTGCCAGTCGGACAGGCGTTATGAACACTGAAGCTTTCTTT.

Ten or more counts support this clone. The chain carries TRBV7-2 and TRBJ1-3; no clear D. V was shortened by 5 bases and J by 2 bases, with 19 bases between the two germline ends. Per germline, CDR1 SGHTA and CDR2 FQGNSA. CDR3 length: 17 residues. This chain's CDR3 is CASSPVVTSVAGNTIYF. The CDR3 region has the DNA TGTGCCAGCAGCCCCGTTGTGACGAGCGTGGCTGGAAACACCATATATTTT. Full variable domain (rest looked up from reference TRBV7-2 and TRBJ1-3): GAGVSQSPSNKVTEKGKDVELRCDPISGHTALYWYRQSLGQGLEFLIYFQGNSAPDKSGLPSDRFSAERTGGSVSTLTIQRTQQEDSAVYLCASSPVVTSVAGNTIYFGEGSWLTVV.

This chain's CDR3 is CASTGTGGGGETQYF. The CDR3, as DNA: TGTGCCAGCACCGGGACAGGGGGCGGTGGGGAGACCCAGTACTTC. The rearrangement uses TRBV2 and TRBJ2-5; TRBD1 aligns across 12 bases. Trimming took 7 bases from V and 5 from J; bases not matched to a gene: 8. The CDR3 is 15 amino acids. Germline CDR1 and CDR2: SNHLY and FYNNEI.

J is TRBJ2-2 and V is TRBV10-3; 9 positions match TRBD2. The CDR3 loop spans 18 amino acids. V shed 3 bases, J shed 5 bases, and the junction held 13 bases outside the gene matches. The V gene's germline CDR1 is ENHRY and CDR2 SYGVKD. The CDR3 sequence: CAISDPGRGGVKTGELFF. The CDR3 DNA follows: TGTGCCATCAGTGACCCCGGGCGGGGGGGAGTTAAAACCGGGGAGCTGTTTTTT.

This rearrangement joins TRBV4-1 to TRBJ2-4; TRBD2 matches at 7 bases. The CDR3 contains 15 residues. With 0 bases clipped from V and 7 bases from J, the junction kept 6 bases outside the gene matches. CDR1 is MGHRA, CDR2 YSYEKL, per germline. The CDR3 DNA reads TGCGCCAGCAGCCAAGATGAGGGAGGGAGGAACATTCAGTACTTC. It is translated as CASSQDEGGRNIQYF.

V gene TRBV5-6 combines with J gene TRBJ2-4; 12 bases are a match to TRBD2. Germline V gene sequence: CDR1 SGHDT, CDR2 YYEEEE. Germline trimming cut 4 bases from V and 5 bases from J; bases unmatched to any gene: 7. The CDR3 runs 16 residues. The CDR3 sequence: CASSPPSGGDENIQYF. The DNA for the CDR3 is TGTGCCAGCAGCCCTCCTAGCGGGGGGGACGAAAACATTCAGTACTTC.

This sequence joins TRBV9 and TRBJ1-1; possibly TRBD1 for D (5 bases). CDR3 size: 16 residues. The V gene lost 3 bases and the J gene lost 2 bases, with 17 bases spanning the gap. Germline CDR1 SGDLS, CDR2 YYNGEE. The CDR3 region is CASSDPQGYGNTEAFF. CDR3 in DNA: TGTGCCAGCAGCGACCCTCAGGGATACGGAAACACTGAAGCTTTCTTT.

The chain joins TRBV4-1 to TRBJ2-1; perhaps TRBD1 as D (5 bases). Germline CDR1 is MGHRA and CDR2 is YSYEKL. The V end lost 6 bases, the J end lost 0 bases, and 9 bases lay between the germline ends. This CDR3 has 14 amino acids. DNA for the CDR3: TGCGCCAGCAGTCGACAGTTCTCCTACAATGAGCAGTTCTTC. It translates to CASSRQFSYNEQFF.

The chain uses TRBV7-2 and TRBJ1-4; TRBD1 might be the D (5 bases). Germline V gene sequence: CDR1 SGHTA, CDR2 FQGNSA. Trimming pared 5 bases from V and 5 bases from J, leaving 15 bases between. The CDR3 has 15 amino acids. The CDR3 reads CASSPGWGGNEKLFF. CDR3 in DNA: TGTGCCAGCAGCCCGGGCTGGGGGGGAAATGAAAAACTGTTTTTT.

The chain has TRBV15 and TRBJ2-1; 7 bases agree with TRBD2. J lost 3 bases, V lost 6 bases, and 5 bases had no gene match. Germline CDR1 LNHNV, CDR2 YYDKDF (reference sequence). The CDR3 is 14 amino acids. The chain's CDR3 is CATRRGGDYNEQFF. CDR3 nucleotides: TGTGCCACCAGGCGCGGGGGAGACTACAATGAGCAGTTCTTC.

This chain links TRBV19 with TRBJ2-1; TRBD2 is a possible D gene (6 bases). Germline V gene data show CDR1 as LNHDA and CDR2 as SQIVND (reference sequence). V was clipped by 7 bases and J by 7 bases, with 20 bases between them. The length of the CDR3 is 15 residues. CDR3 DNA: TGTGCCAGTACCACCCGTGGGGGGTATGGGAATGAGCAGTTCTTC. It yields the protein CASTTRGGYGNEQFF.

The gene calls are TRBV7-3 and TRBJ2-1; 10 bases agree with TRBD2. V dropped 6 bases and J dropped 9; count of bases not matched to a gene: 8. The length of the CDR3 is 14 residues. In germline, CDR1 is SGHTA, CDR2 FQGTGA. Here the CDR3 DNA reads TGTGCCAGCAGATCAGCGGGGGGGCAGCGTGAGCAGTTCTTC. Its translation: CASRSAGGQREQFF.

This clone has ten or more counts. The chain links TRBV6-5 to TRBJ1-3; possibly TRBD1 for D (5 bases). V gave up 4 bases and J gave up 0 bases, with 10 bases separating them. The CDR3 has 15 amino acids. Germline V CDR1 and CDR2: MNHEY, SVGAGI. The CDR3 region is CASSWDSSSGNTIYF. The CDR3 DNA reads as TGTGCCAGCAGTTGGGACTCGAGCTCTGGAAACACCATATATTTT.

This clone was counted once. The chain is built from TRBV19 and TRBJ2-7, with TRBD1 matching 8 bases. CDR1 is LNHDA, CDR2 SQIVND, per germline (reference sequence). The CDR3 loop spans 15 amino acids. V shed 3 bases and J 0 bases; nucleotides not matched to a gene: 4. CDR3 loop: CASSIDRGSSYEQYF. For the CDR3, the DNA is TGTGCCAGTAGTATTGACAGGGGCAGCTCCTACGAGCAGTACTTC.